A single sample is the source of the 26 T cell receptor beta chains below, sequenced in a study of beta chain features in type 1 diabetes. Of the isolated RNA, all was reverse transcribed, and so the sequenced material was expressed TCRB transcripts. Sequenced by immunoSEQ multiplex PCR; TCRdb stores in-frame clones only, minus some. The data contain under 400,000 clones, 20% of them singletons. Sequencing was done on a sample of naive CD4+ T cells from blood. The receptors originated from a woman between 18 and 29 years old in good health.

On this clone itself: Other DNA variants within this sample encode the same CDR3. This chain uses TRBV5-1 with TRBJ2-1; 8 bases are shared with TRBD2. V dropped 1 base and J dropped 0; count of bases not matched to a gene: 3. This CDR3 has 16 amino acids. Germline V gene data show CDR1 as SGHRS and CDR2 as YFSETQ. This CDR3 reads CASSLTSGGSYNEQFF. The DNA of the CDR3 is TGCGCCAGCAGCTTGACAAGCGGGGGCTCCTACAATGAGCAGTTCTTC.

V gene TRBV29-1 combines with J gene TRBJ1-1; a weak D match, TRBD1 (6 bases). Trimming took 6 bases from V and 1 from J, leaving 15 bases between them. CDR3 length equals 14 residues. Germline V gene data show CDR1 as SQVTM and CDR2 as ANQGSEA. The CDR3 loop reads CSVARDNANTEAFF. DNA of the CDR3: TGCAGCGTGGCGAGGGACAACGCGAACACTGAAGCTTTCTTT.

The J gene is TRBJ1-1, the V gene TRBV13, with D unresolved. Germline V gene lookup returns CDR1 PRHDT and CDR2 FYEKMQ (reference sequence). This CDR3 spans 14 amino acids. Trimming pared 0 bases from V and 3 bases from J, leaving 8 bases between. CDR3 sequence: CASSLGSADTEAFF. The CDR3 DNA follows: TGTGCCAGCAGCTTAGGGTCAGCGGACACTGAAGCTTTCTTT. The entire variable domain, with the rest obtained from reference TRBV13 and TRBJ1-1, is as follows: AAGVIQSPRHLIKEKRETATLKCYPIPRHDTVYWYQQGPGQDPQFLISFYEKMQSDKGSIPDRFSAQQFSDYHSELNMSSLELGDSALYFCASSLGSADTEAFFGQGTRLTVV.

The genes are TRBV4-2 and TRBJ2-3; the match to TRBD1 covers 7 bases. Germline V gene sequence: CDR1 LGHNA, CDR2 YNFKEQ. The CDR3 has 15 residues. V shed 0 bases and J 6 bases; nucleotides not matched to a gene: 6. The CDR3 is CASSQDGTEGDTQYF. CDR3 bases: TGTGCCAGCAGCCAAGATGGGACAGAGGGGGATACGCAGTATTTT.

This clone was counted between two and nine times. V is TRBV18 and J is TRBJ2-6; the D is unclear. The V end was cut by 6 bases, the J end by 0 bases, with 9 bases between. CDR3 length equals 15 residues. The V gene's germline CDR1 is KGHSH and CDR2 LQKENI. The CDR3 region has the DNA TGTGCCAGCTCGCCCACAAGCTCTGGGGCCAACGTCCTGACTTTC. This translates into CASSPTSSGANVLTF.

Regarding this clone: Other DNA sequences from this sample encode an identical CDR3 as well. The chain carries TRBV5-1 and TRBJ1-4; 8 bases line up with TRBD1. This CDR3 region has 14 residues. The V and J ends lost 3 bases and 8 bases, in that order; junction bases with no gene match: 6. The V gene's germline CDR1 is SGHRS and CDR2 YFSETQ. In DNA form, the CDR3 reads TGCGCCAGCAGCTATGGCACAGGGGGGGAAAAACTGTTTTTT. Protein: CASSYGTGGEKLFF.

This clone was recorded a few times. The chain joins TRBV11-2 to TRBJ2-1; a possible D gene is TRBD2 (7 bases). The germline V gene has CDR1 SGHAT and CDR2 FQNNGV. The ends were cut back, 8 bases at V and 8 bases at J, with 22 bases in the middle. This CDR3 comprises 15 residues. The CDR3: CASRIFGGRSHEQFF. As DNA, the CDR3 is TGTGCCAGCCGTATATTCGGGGGGCGATCCCATGAGCAGTTCTTC. The full variable domain, completed using reference TRBV11-2 and TRBJ2-1, is EAGVAQSPRYKIIEKRQSVAFWCNPISGHATLYWYQQILGQGPKLLIQFQNNGVVDDSQLPKDRFSAERLKGVDSTLKIQPAKLEDSAVYLCASRIFGGRSHEQFFGPGTRLTVL.

The V gene is TRBV6-1, the J gene TRBJ2-7, with 9 positions matching TRBD2. This CDR3 contains 14 residues. Germline CDR1 MNHNS, CDR2 SASEGT. The J segment lost 4 bases and the V segment lost 11 bases, leaving 12 bases of the junction unmatched. The CDR3 DNA sequence: TGTGCCGTAAGTTCTAGCGGGGCCCAATACGAGCAGTACTTC. This encodes CAVSSSGAQYEQYF.

V usage is TRBV4-2 and J usage is TRBJ2-5, with D perhaps TRBD2 (6 bases). The CDR3 is made up of 15 amino acids. The germline V gene has CDR1 LGHNA and CDR2 YNFKEQ. Trimming took 0 bases from V and 3 from J, leaving 11 bases between them. The DNA for the CDR3 is TGTGCCAGCAGCCAAGATCCCGGGGGAAAAGAGACCCAGTACTTC. This translates into CASSQDPGGKETQYF.

The V gene is TRBV7-9, the J gene TRBJ2-7; 7 bases line up with TRBD1. V was pared by 2 bases and J by 6 bases, with 4 bases of the junction left unmatched. Germline-derived CDR1 and CDR2 are SEHNR and FQNEAQ (reference sequence). CDR3 length equals 13 residues. DNA for the CDR3: TGTGCCAGCAGCTTAAAGGGGGCGGTCGAGCAGTACTTC. It encodes CASSLKGAVEQYF.

The rearrangement uses TRBV5-1 and TRBJ2-7, with 7 bases that match TRBD1. V was pared by 2 bases and J by 4 bases, with 15 bases of the junction left unmatched. The CDR3 is made up of 17 amino acids. The germline V gene encodes CDR1 SGHRS and CDR2 YFSETQ. The CDR3 loop is CASSFTQGVGAEYEQYF. For the CDR3, the DNA is TGCGCCAGCAGCTTTACCCAGGGGGTCGGTGCCGAGTACGAGCAGTACTTC.

The chain employs TRBV6-5 and TRBJ2-3; D might be TRBD2 (6 bases). CDR1 and CDR2 (germline): MNHEY, SVGAGI. This CDR3 comprises 14 residues. Trimming left V 6 bases short and J 0 bases short, with 10 bases between. The CDR3 protein is CASRLAYSTDTQYF. The CDR3, as DNA: TGTGCCAGCAGGCTAGCGTATAGCACAGATACGCAGTATTTT.

This clone was picked up a small number of times. This sequence joins TRBV27 and TRBJ2-4, with 8 bases lining up with TRBD1. V was pared by 2 bases and J by 8 bases, with 5 bases of the junction left unmatched. The CDR3 totals 14 residues. Germline V gene sequence: CDR1 MNHEY, CDR2 SMNVEV (reference sequence). The CDR3 region is CASSLGRGLDIQYF. CDR3 in DNA: TGTGCCAGCAGTTTAGGCAGGGGGCTTGACATTCAGTACTTC.

The chain has TRBV14 and TRBJ2-5, with D possibly matching TRBD2 (6 bases). Germline V gene lookup returns CDR1 SGHDN and CDR2 FVKESK. The length of the CDR3 is 16 residues. V was shortened by 1 base and J by 2 bases, with 14 bases between the two germline ends. Written as DNA, the CDR3 is TGTGCCAGCAGCCAAGGGCCAGCCGGGGGACAAGAGACCCAGTACTTC. Residues: CASSQGPAGGQETQYF.

The V call is TRBV5-1, the J call TRBJ2-1; D remains ambiguous. The CDR3 is made up of 14 amino acids. Germline V gene data show CDR1 as SGHRS and CDR2 as YFSETQ. Trimming removed 6 bases at V and 6 bases at J, with 16 bases between. CDR3: CASTPTVGRNEQFF. Here the CDR3 DNA reads TGCGCCAGCACGCCCACCGTTGGGCGCAATGAGCAGTTCTTC.

This clone was seen a handful of times. V is TRBV9 and J is TRBJ2-3, with no clear D. V dropped 0 bases and J dropped 0 bases, with 8 bases sitting between them. Germline lookup yields CDR1 SGDLS and CDR2 YYNGEE. The CDR3 sequence is 15 residues long. The CDR3 region has the DNA TGTGCCAGCAGCGTAGGGAGAGCAAGCACAGATACGCAGTATTTT. Translating gives CASSVGRASTDTQYF.

This clone was seen ten or more times. This sequence joins TRBV29-1 and TRBJ2-3; 7 bases are shared with TRBD1. Trimming removed 7 bases from V and 3 bases from J; junction bases left unmatched: 4. The length of the CDR3 is 12 residues. CDR1 is SQVTM, CDR2 ANQGSEA, per germline. The CDR3 DNA reads as TGCAGCGCCACAGGGGATACAGATACGCAGTATTTT. Its translation: CSATGDTDTQYF.

The chain combines TRBV6-1 with TRBJ1-5; D not resolved. This CDR3 comprises 14 residues. V was pared by 2 bases and J by 1 base, with 6 bases between. The germline gives CDR1 MNHNS, CDR2 SASEGT. In nucleotides, the CDR3 is TGTGCCAGCAGTGAATTCCGGAGCAATCAGCCCCAGCATTTT. Protein product: CASSEFRSNQPQHF.

This chain links TRBV18 with TRBJ1-2, with TRBD1 identical over 8 bases. The trim removed 3 bases at V and 1 base at J, leaving 7 bases unmatched. CDR3 length: 16 residues. CDR1 is KGHSH, CDR2 LQKENI, per germline. The CDR3 DNA sequence: TGTGCCAGCTCACCCTGGACAGGGACCGATAACTATGGCTACACCTTC. Translated: CASSPWTGTDNYGYTF.

The chain uses TRBV7-2 and TRBJ2-7; D unresolved. Germline-derived CDR1 and CDR2 are SGHTA and FQGNSA. This CDR3 spans 12 amino acids. V lost 5 bases and J 0 bases, leaving 5 bases between the germline ends. The CDR3, as DNA: TGTGCCAGCAGCCCTAACTCCTACGAGCAGTACTTC. Its protein product is CASSPNSYEQYF.

This clone was counted only a few times. The J gene is TRBJ2-7, the V gene TRBV5-4, with 12 positions matching TRBD2. From germline, CDR1 is SGHNT and CDR2 YYREEE (reference sequence). The junction had 14 bases not matched to a gene; V was cut back by 4 bases and J by 6 bases. CDR3 length equals 17 residues. CDR3: CASSPEGRLAGDLEQYF. The CDR3 DNA reads TGTGCCAGCAGCCCGGAAGGGAGACTAGCGGGGGATCTCGAGCAGTACTTC.

The chain is built from TRBV19 and TRBJ2-1; D uncertain. The CDR3 covers 15 residues. Germline V lookup: CDR1 LNHDA, CDR2 SQIVND (reference sequence). V lost 4 bases and J 2 bases, leaving 12 bases between the germline ends. The CDR3 region has the DNA TGTGCCAGTAGTAAGGATAGCTCGGCCTACAATGAGCAGTTCTTC. Encoded protein: CASSKDSSAYNEQFF.

The CDR3 DNA is TGTGCCAGCACACCCAAAGGGAGGCTGAACACTGAAGCTTTCTTT. Translating gives CASTPKGRLNTEAFF. The V call is TRBV7-2, the J call TRBJ1-1; D is ambiguous. CDR1 is SGHTA and CDR2 is FQGNSA in the germline V gene. V lost 7 bases and J 0 bases, leaving 15 bases between the germline ends. The CDR3 extends over 15 amino acids.

This clone has just a few counts. This sequence joins TRBV29-1 and TRBJ2-1; 9 bases are a match to TRBD1. From germline, CDR1 is SQVTM and CDR2 ANQGSEA. This CDR3 comprises 13 residues. V lost 6 bases to trimming and J lost 8 bases; unmatched junction nucleotides: 8. CDR3: CSVRDRVYDEQFF. Written as DNA, the CDR3 is TGCAGCGTCCGGGACAGGGTATACGATGAGCAGTTCTTC.

This clone was observed a handful of times. The gene calls are TRBV5-1 and TRBJ1-3; D is unclear. The CDR3 has 14 residues. Trimming cost V 1 base and J 0 bases, with 5 bases left between them. Germline V CDR1 and CDR2: SGHRS, YFSETQ. The CDR3 DNA follows: TGCGCCAGCAGCTTGATTAGCTCTGGAAACACCATATATTTT. Amino acid sequence: CASSLISSGNTIYF.

This clone showed up just a few times. This sequence joins TRBV4-2 and TRBJ2-3, with a tentative D call TRBD1 (6 bases). Germline V gene sequence: CDR1 LGHNA, CDR2 YNFKEQ. V gave up 0 bases and J gave up 1 base, with 11 bases separating them. CDR3 length equals 16 residues. In DNA, the CDR3 is TGTGCCAGCAGCCAAGAGGGGCACAGGGGCACAGATACGCAGTATTTT. Its translation: CASSQEGHRGTDTQYF.